This T cell receptor (beta chain) was identified during a study of regulatory T cells in long-lasting Graves disease. This clonotype has just a few counts. Time point in this sample: newly diagnosed GD, antithyroid drugs for less than 3 months. The TCR library was prepared using RNA isolated from PBMCs. CDR3-region Arm-PCR and iRepertoire HTBI primers produced the TCR beta libraries. TCRdb re-called the multiplex PCR reads through MiXCR, storing one row per CDR3 protein. Of about 430,000 distinct CDR3 sequences listed, 15% are singletons. The CDR3 length is 14 residues. The germline gives CDR1 SGHRS, CDR2 YFSETQ. The V and J ends lost 4 bases and 4 bases respectively, with 11 bases between them. These data also formed part of another study, on T cells in Graves' hyperthyroidism and ophthalmopathy. That paper states: The HTBI primer set drove a first-round RT-PCR of the TCR CDR3. Ophthalmopathy was separated from stable hyperthyroidism by a 13 V-J model.

The V and J genes are TRBV5-1 and TRBJ1-4, with a possible D match to TRBD1 (5 bases). Source: peripheral blood mononuclear cells (PBMCs), taken at new diagnosis, from a patient treated with antithyroid drugs. The TCR originated in a woman aged 40 to 50 with Graves disease. The DNA of the CDR3 is TGCGCCAGCAGCCGAGGGAGGGGTAATGAAAAACTGTTTTTT. Translated, it gives CASSRGRGNEKLFF.